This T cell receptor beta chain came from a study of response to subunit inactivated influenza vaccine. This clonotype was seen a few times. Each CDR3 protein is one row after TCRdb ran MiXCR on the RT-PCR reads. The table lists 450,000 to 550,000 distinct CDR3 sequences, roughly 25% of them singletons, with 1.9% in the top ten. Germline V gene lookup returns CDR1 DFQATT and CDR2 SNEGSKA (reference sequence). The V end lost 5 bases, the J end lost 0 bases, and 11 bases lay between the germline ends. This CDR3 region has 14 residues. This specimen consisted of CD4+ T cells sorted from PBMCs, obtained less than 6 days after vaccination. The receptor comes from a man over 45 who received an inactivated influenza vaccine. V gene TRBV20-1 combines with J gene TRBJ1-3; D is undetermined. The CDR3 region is CSACDPSSGNTIYF. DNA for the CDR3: TGCAGTGCTTGTGACCCGAGCTCTGGAAACACCATATATTTT.